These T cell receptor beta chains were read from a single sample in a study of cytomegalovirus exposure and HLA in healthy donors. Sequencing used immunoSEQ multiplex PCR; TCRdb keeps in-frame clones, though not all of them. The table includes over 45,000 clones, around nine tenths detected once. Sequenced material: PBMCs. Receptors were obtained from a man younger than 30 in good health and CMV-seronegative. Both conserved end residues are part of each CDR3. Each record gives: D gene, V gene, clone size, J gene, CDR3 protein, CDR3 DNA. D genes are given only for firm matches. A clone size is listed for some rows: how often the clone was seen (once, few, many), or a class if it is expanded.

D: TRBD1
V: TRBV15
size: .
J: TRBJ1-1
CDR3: CATSRDYDRGTEAFF
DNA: TGTGCCACCAGCAGAGATTACGACAGGGGAACTGAAGCTTTCTTT

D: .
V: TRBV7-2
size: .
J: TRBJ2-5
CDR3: CASSLGPGETKTQYF
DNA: TGTGCCAGCAGCTTAGGTCCGGGAGAGACAAAGACCCAGTACTTC

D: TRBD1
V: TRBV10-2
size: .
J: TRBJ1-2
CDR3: CAIRTGNYGYTF
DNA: TGCGCCATCCGGACAGGGAACTATGGCTACACCTTC

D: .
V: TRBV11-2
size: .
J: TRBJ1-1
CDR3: CASSFRQPNTEAFF
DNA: TGTGCCAGCAGCTTCAGACAGCCGAACACTGAAGCTTTCTTT

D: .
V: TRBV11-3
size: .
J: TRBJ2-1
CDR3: CASSSQGWGNNEQFF
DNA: TGTGCCAGCAGCTCCCAGGGATGGGGTAACAATGAGCAGTTCTTC

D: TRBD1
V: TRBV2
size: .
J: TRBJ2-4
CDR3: CASGRGQGATKNIQYF
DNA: TGTGCCAGCGGAAGGGGACAGGGGGCCACCAAAAACATTCAGTACTTC

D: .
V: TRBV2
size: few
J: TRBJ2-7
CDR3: CASSLRVAYAYEQYF
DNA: TGTGCCAGCAGCCTCCGGGTCGCCTATGCCTACGAGCAGTACTTC

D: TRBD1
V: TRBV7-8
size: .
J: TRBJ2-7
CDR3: CASTGTGYTYEQYF
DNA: TGTGCCAGCACCGGGACAGGGTACACCTACGAGCAGTACTTC

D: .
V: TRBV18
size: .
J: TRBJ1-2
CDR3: CASSPTREYGYTF
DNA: TGTGCCAGCTCACCCACACGGGAGTATGGCTACACCTTC

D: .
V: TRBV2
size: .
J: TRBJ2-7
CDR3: CASSRQTTEYF
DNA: TGTGCCAGCAGTAGACAGACCACGGAGTACTTC

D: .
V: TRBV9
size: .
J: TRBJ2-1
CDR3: CASSVTVIYNEQFF
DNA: TGTGCCAGCAGCGTAACGGTAATCTACAATGAGCAGTTCTTC

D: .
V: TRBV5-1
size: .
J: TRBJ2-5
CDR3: CASSLNVGGNAAQYF
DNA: TGCGCCAGCAGCTTGAATGTGGGGGGAAATGCGGCCCAGTACTTC

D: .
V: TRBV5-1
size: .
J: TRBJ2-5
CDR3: CASVPPGLETQYF
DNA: TGCGCCAGCGTACCCCCGGGTTTGGAGACCCAGTACTTC

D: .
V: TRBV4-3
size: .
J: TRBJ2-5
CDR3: CASSQGGRDEAQYF
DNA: TGCGCCAGCAGCCAAGGGGGCAGGGATGAAGCCCAGTACTTC

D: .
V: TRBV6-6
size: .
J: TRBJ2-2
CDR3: CASSYRGPTGELFF
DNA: TGTGCCAGCAGTTACAGGGGCCCCACCGGGGAGCTGTTTTTT